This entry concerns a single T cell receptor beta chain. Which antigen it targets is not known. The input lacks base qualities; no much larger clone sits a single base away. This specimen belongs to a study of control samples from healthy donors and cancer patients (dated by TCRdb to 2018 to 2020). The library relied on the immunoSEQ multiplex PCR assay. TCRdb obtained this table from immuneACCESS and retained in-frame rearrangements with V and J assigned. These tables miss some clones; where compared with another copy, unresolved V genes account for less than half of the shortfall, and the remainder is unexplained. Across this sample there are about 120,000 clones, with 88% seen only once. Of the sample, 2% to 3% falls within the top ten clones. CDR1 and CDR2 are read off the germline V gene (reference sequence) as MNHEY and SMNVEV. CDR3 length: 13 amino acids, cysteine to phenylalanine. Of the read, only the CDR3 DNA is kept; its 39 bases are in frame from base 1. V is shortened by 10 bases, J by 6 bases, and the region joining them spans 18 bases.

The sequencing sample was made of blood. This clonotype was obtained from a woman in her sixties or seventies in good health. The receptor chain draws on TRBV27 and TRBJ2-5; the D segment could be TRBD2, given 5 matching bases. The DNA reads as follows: TGTGCCACTCGATACGGGGTTCCAAAGACCCAGTACTTC. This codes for CATRYGVPKTQYF.